This passage covers 19 T cell receptor beta chains from one sample sequenced in a study of blood T cell repertoires in COVID-19. The method was immunoSEQ multiplex PCR; TCRdb's version includes in-frame clones alone and lacks a portion of them. The data hold about 140,000 clones, with around 80% observed a single time. Input material: peripheral blood. The receptors originated from an elderly man with acute or convalescent COVID-19.

The chain employs TRBV28 and TRBJ1-4; 7 bases map to TRBD1. Germline assignment: CDR1 MDHEN and CDR2 SYDVKM. Germline trimming cut 7 bases from V and 4 bases from J; bases unmatched to any gene: 9. The CDR3 length is 15 residues. The CDR3 coding sequence is TGTGCCAGCACCCCTATCAGGGACAGTAATGAAAAACTGTTTTTT. Protein: CASTPIRDSNEKLFF. Drawing the rest from reference TRBV28 and TRBJ1-4, the complete variable domain is DVKVTQSSRYLVKRTGEKVFLECVQDMDHENMFWYRQDPGLGLRLIYFSYDVKMKEKGDIPEGYSVSREKKERFSLILESASTNQTSMYLCASTPIRDSNEKLFFGSGTQLSVL.

The V gene is TRBV28, the J gene TRBJ2-5, with 8 positions matching TRBD1. The germline gives CDR1 MDHEN, CDR2 SYDVKM. This CDR3 is 13 amino acids long. The ends lost 6 bases at V and 5 bases at J; junction bases unmatched: 5. CDR3 in amino acids: CASSTRGQETQYF. The CDR3 DNA reads TGTGCCAGCAGCACCAGGGGGCAGGAGACCCAGTACTTC.

CDR3 protein: CASSFDRVGTGELFF. The CDR3 DNA sequence: TGTGCCAGTAGCTTCGACAGGGTAGGGACCGGGGAGCTGTTTTTT. The chain links TRBV19 to TRBJ2-2; 7 bases map to TRBD1. Germline V gives CDR1 LNHDA, CDR2 SQIVND (reference sequence). V was clipped by 6 bases and J by 5 bases; unmatched bases: 9. This CDR3 is 15 amino acids long.

This clone was observed once. V gene TRBV11-1 combines with J gene TRBJ2-1; tentative D call: TRBD1 (5 bases). Germline V lookup: CDR1 SGHAT, CDR2 FQDESV (reference sequence). The length of the CDR3 is 15 residues. With 3 bases removed from V and 0 bases from J, the gap between germline ends came to 9 bases. The CDR3 region has the DNA TGTGCCAGCAGCTTCGCAGGGAACTCCTACAATGAGCAGTTCTTC. This codes for CASSFAGNSYNEQFF.

The rearrangement links TRBV2 to TRBJ2-7; 13 bases map to TRBD2. V was clipped by 5 bases and J by 2 bases; unmatched bases: 3. Germline lookup yields CDR1 SNHLY and CDR2 FYNNEI. The CDR3 contains 15 residues. CDR3 protein: CASSPTSGGAYEQYF. The CDR3 nucleotides are TGTGCCAGCAGTCCAACTAGCGGGGGGGCCTACGAGCAGTACTTC.

This clone was observed a single time. The rearrangement links TRBV5-1 to TRBJ1-2; TRBD1 aligns across 9 bases. The J call could be wrong; TRBJ2-1 is a better fit for the DNA end. CDR1 and CDR2 from the germline V gene are SGHRS and YFSETQ. The CDR3 sequence is 13 residues long. The CDR3 DNA reads as TGCGCCAGCAGCTTGGCGGAGGACAGGGGGCAGTTCTTC. This codes for CASSLAEDRGQFF.

In this sample, this clone turned up once. The V gene is TRBV21-1, the J gene TRBJ1-1; the DNA was not compared with TRBD1, the D call given in the table. TRBV21-1 is classified as a pseudogene. This CDR3 comprises 16 residues. The CDR3 loop is CASSMAASEDCTEAFF. CDR3 DNA sequence: TGTGCCAGCAGCATGGCCGCCTCAGAAGATTGCACTGAAGCTTTCTTT.

This rearrangement joins TRBV10-3 to TRBJ2-3, with 11 positions matching TRBD2. CDR3 length: 16 residues. With V trimmed by 6 bases and J by 5 bases, 10 bases remained unmatched. Germline CDR1 reads ENHRY; CDR2 reads SYGVKD. CDR3 DNA sequence: TGTGCCATCAGGGCCTTTAGCGGGGGGGCCCAAGATACGCAGTATTTT. Translated, it gives CAIRAFSGGAQDTQYF.

This clone was counted only a few times. The V call is TRBV4-1, the J call TRBJ1-1, with 8 bases fitting TRBD1. Germline V gene data show CDR1 as MGHRA and CDR2 as YSYEKL. The CDR3 runs to 14 residues. The V segment lost 2 bases and the J segment 6 bases; nucleotides outside the gene matches: 5. For the CDR3, the DNA is TGCGCCAGCAGCCAAACCAGGGGGCTGGCTGAAGCTTTCTTT. It encodes CASSQTRGLAEAFF.

V is TRBV27 and J is TRBJ1-2; maybe TRBD1 (5 bases). V lost 3 bases to trimming and J lost 7 bases, with 9 bases between them. The V gene's germline CDR1 is MNHEY and CDR2 SMNVEV (reference sequence). This CDR3 has 12 amino acids. The CDR3 DNA reads TGTGCCAGCAGTTTCCGGGGGGGTGGCTACACCTTC. This sequence encodes CASSFRGGGYTF.

CDR3 nucleotide sequence: TGCGCCAGCAGCCCGGACAGCCCCACTACGAACACTGAAGCTTTCTTT. Protein product: CASSPDSPTTNTEAFF. The chain links TRBV5-1 to TRBJ1-1; maybe TRBD1 (6 bases). The CDR3 has 16 amino acids. The V gene lost 4 bases and the J gene lost 1 base, with 17 bases spanning the gap. Looked up from germline, CDR1 is SGHRS and CDR2 is YFSETQ.

This clone has just one count. Its ends do not fully match the called genes, so a read error is possible. The chain combines TRBV7-7 with TRBJ2-2; 8 nucleotides agree with TRBD1. The germline V gene encodes CDR1 SSHAT and CDR2 FNYEAQ (reference sequence). The CDR3 is 15 amino acids. The CDR3, as DNA: TGTGCTAGCAGCCGTGCACAGGGGGGCACCGGGGAGCTGTTTTTT. Translated: CASSRAQGGTGELFF.

The chain couples TRBV15 to TRBJ1-1; D might be TRBD1 (5 bases). There are 13 residues in the CDR3. V was shortened by 3 bases and J by 5 bases, with 10 bases between the two germline ends. The germline gives CDR1 LNHNV, CDR2 YYDKDF (reference sequence). For the CDR3, the DNA is TGTGCCACCAGCAGTAATAGGGGAACTGAAGCTTTCTTT. It encodes CATSSNRGTEAFF.

The CDR3 here is CSASRGWNQPQHF. The CDR3 nucleotides read TGCAGTGCTAGTCGGGGATGGAATCAGCCCCAGCATTTT. V usage is TRBV20-1 and J usage is TRBJ1-5, with no clear D. V was shortened by 3 bases and J by 4 bases, with 10 bases between the two germline ends. CDR3 length: 13 residues. Germline loops: CDR1 DFQATT, CDR2 SNEGSKA (reference sequence).

V usage is TRBV21-1 and J usage is TRBJ1-5. TRBV21-1 is given as a pseudogene. The CDR3 is made up of 21 amino acids. The CDR3: CASSKGLDLGAALYSNQPQHF. CDR3 sequence (DNA): TGTGCCAGCAGCAAAGGCCTCGATCTCGGAGCCGCCCTATATAGCAATCAGCCCCAGCATTTT.

The V gene is TRBV7-3, the J gene TRBJ2-4; no definite D call. Germline V lookup: CDR1 SGHTA, CDR2 FQGTGA. Trimming took off 6 bases at V and 7 bases at J, with 10 bases between the two ends. The CDR3 is made up of 12 amino acids. The CDR3: CASSPGANIQYF. The CDR3 DNA sequence: TGTGCCAGCAGTCCCGGTGCGAACATTCAGTACTTC.

The chain is built from TRBV6-1 and TRBJ1-5, with a possible D match to TRBD1 (6 bases). This CDR3 comprises 16 residues. The germline gives CDR1 MNHNS, CDR2 SASEGT. With 0 bases removed from V and 2 bases from J, the gap between germline ends came to 11 bases. The CDR3 bases are TGTGCCAGCAGTGAAGCCCCAGGGGCAGGCAATCAGCCCCAGCATTTT. Translated: CASSEAPGAGNQPQHF.

The J gene is TRBJ1-2, the V gene TRBV9, with D unresolved. CDR1 and CDR2 (germline): SGDLS, YYNGEE. This CDR3 region has 13 residues. The ends were cut back, 1 base at V and 2 bases at J, with 6 bases in the middle. The CDR3 protein is CASSVRRNYGYTF. The CDR3 region has the DNA TGTGCCAGCAGCGTACGGCGGAACTATGGCTACACCTTC.

J is TRBJ2-7 and V is TRBV14; D is undetermined. V was cut by 0 bases and J by 7 bases, with 22 bases left in between. The CDR3 runs to 17 residues. Germline V lookup: CDR1 SGHDN, CDR2 FVKESK. The CDR3 nucleotides are TGTGCCAGCAGCCAAGATCGAAGATACGTCCCCCTAGTTGAGCAGTACTTC. This gives the protein CASSQDRRYVPLVEQYF.